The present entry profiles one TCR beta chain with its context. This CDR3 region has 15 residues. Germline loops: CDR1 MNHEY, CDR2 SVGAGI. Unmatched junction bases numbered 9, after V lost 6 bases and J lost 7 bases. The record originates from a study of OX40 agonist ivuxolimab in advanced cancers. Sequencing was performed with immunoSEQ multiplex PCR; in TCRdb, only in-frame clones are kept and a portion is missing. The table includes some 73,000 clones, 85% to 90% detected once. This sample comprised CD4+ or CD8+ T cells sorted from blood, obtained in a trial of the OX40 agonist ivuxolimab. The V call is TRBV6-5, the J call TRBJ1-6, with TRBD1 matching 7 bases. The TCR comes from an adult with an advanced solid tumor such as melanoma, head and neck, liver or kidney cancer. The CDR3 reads CASRDSDRRNSPLHF. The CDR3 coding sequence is TGTGCCAGCAGGGATTCGGACAGGAGAAATTCACCCCTCCACTTT.